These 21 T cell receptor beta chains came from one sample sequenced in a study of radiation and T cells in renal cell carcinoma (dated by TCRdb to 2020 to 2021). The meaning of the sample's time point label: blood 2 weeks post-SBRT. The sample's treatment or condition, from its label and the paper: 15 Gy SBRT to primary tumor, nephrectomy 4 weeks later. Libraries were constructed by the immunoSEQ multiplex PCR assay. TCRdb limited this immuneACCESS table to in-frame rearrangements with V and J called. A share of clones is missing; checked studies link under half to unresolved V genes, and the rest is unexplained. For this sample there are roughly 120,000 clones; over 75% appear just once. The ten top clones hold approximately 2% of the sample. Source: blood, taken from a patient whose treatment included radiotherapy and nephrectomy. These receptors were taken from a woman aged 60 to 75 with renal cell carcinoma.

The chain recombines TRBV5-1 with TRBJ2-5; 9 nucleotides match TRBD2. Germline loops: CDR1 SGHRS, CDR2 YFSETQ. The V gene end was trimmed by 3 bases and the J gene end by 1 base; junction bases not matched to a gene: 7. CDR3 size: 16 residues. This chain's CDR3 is CASSYRLADLQETQYF. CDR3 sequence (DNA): TGCGCCAGCAGCTACAGACTAGCGGACCTCCAAGAGACCCAGTACTTC.

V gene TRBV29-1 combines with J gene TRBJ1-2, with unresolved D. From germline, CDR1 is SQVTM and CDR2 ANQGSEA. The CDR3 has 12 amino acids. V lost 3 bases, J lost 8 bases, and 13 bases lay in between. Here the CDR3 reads CSVEVKYPGYTF. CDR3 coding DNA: TGCAGCGTTGAGGTGAAATACCCAGGCTACACCTTC.

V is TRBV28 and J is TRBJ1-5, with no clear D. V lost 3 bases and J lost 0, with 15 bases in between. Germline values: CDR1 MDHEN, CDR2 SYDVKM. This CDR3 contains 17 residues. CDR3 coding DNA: TGTGCCAGCAGTTTGCCAGCCTCCTACTATAGCAATCAGCCCCAGCATTTT. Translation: CASSLPASYYSNQPQHF.

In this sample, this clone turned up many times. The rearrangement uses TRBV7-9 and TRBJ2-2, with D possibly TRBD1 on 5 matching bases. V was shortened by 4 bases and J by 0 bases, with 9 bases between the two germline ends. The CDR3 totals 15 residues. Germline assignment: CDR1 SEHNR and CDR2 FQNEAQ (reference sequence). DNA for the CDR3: TGTGCCAGCAGCTCGACAGATGCGAACACCGGGGAGCTGTTTTTT. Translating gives CASSSTDANTGELFF.

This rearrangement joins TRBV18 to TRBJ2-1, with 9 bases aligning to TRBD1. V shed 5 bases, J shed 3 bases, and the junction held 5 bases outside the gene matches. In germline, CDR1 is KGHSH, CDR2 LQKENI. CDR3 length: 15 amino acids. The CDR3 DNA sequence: TGTGCCAGCTCAACGGGACAGGGTCTCTACAATGAGCAGTTCTTC. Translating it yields CASSTGQGLYNEQFF.

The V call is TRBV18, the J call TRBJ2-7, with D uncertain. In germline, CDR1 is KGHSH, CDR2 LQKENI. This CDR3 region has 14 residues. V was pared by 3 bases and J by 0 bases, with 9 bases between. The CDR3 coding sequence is TGTGCCAGCTCACCTCTCCCTACCTCCTACGAGCAGTACTTC. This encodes CASSPLPTSYEQYF.

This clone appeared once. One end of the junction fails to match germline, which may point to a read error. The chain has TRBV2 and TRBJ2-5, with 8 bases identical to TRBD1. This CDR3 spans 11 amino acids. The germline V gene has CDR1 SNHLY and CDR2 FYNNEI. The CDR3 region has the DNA TGTGCCGGCAGGGGGCTGGAGACCCAGTACTTC. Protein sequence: CAGRGLETQYF.

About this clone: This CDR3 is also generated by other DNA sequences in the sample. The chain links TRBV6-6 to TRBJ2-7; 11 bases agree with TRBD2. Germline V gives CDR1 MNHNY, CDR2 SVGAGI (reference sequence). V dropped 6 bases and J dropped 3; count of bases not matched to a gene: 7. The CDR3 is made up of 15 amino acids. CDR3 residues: CASRTGTSGNYEQYF. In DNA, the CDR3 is TGTGCCAGCAGAACCGGGACTAGCGGCAACTACGAGCAGTACTTC.

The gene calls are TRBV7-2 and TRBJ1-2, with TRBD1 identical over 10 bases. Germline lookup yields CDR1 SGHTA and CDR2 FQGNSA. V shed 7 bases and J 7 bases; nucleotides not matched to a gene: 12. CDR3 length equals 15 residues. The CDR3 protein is CASTWAPTGGGGYTF. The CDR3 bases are TGTGCCAGCACCTGGGCCCCGACAGGGGGCGGTGGCTACACCTTC.

The CDR3 sequence is CASRALAGDTGELFF. CDR3 bases: TGTGCCAGCAGGGCCCTCGCGGGAGACACCGGGGAGCTGTTTTTT. V usage is TRBV9 and J usage is TRBJ2-2; TRBD2 agrees at 7 bases. Germline CDR1 and CDR2: SGDLS and YYNGEE. This CDR3 comprises 15 residues. After removal of 5 bases from V and 3 bases from J, the junction contained 7 bases not matched to a gene.

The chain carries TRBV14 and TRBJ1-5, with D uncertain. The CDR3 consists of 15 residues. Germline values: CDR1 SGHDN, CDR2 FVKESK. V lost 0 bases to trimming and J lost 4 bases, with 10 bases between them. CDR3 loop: CASSQDLTGNQPQHF. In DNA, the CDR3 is TGTGCCAGCAGCCAAGATCTTACGGGAAATCAGCCCCAGCATTTT.

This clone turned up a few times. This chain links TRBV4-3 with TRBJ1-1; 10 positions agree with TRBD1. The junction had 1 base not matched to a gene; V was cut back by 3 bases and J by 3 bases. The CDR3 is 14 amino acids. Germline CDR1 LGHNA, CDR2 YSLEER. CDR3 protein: CASSQGQGYTEAFF. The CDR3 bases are TGCGCCAGCAGCCAGGGACAGGGGTACACTGAAGCTTTCTTT.

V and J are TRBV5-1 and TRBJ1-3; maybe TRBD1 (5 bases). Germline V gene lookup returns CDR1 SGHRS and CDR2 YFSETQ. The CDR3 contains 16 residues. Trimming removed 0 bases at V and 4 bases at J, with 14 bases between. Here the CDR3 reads CASSLDMGGSGNTIYF. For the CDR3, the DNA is TGCGCCAGCAGCTTGGACATGGGGGGATCCGGAAACACCATATATTTT.

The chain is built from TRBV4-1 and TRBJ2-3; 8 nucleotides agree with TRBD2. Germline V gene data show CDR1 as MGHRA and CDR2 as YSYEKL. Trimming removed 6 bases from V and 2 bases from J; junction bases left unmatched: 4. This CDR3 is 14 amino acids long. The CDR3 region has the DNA TGCGCCAGCAGGCCAGCGGGGGTCACAGATACGCAGTATTTT. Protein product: CASRPAGVTDTQYF.

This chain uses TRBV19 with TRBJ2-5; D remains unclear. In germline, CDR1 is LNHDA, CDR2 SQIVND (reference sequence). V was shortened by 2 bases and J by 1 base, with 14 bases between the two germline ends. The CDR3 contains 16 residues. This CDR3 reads CASSILGPTRQETQYF. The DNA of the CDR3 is TGTGCCAGTAGTATACTCGGGCCGACCCGCCAAGAGACCCAGTACTTC.

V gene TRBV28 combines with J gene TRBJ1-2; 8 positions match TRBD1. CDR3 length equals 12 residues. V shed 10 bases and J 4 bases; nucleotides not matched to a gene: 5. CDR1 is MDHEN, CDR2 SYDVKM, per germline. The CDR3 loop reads CATGQGAYGYTF. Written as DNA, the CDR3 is TGTGCCACCGGACAGGGAGCCTATGGCTACACCTTC.

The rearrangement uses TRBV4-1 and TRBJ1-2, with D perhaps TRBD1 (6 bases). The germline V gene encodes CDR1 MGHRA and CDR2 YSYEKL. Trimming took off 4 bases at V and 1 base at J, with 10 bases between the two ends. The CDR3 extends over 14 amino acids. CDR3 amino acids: CASSRDRNNYGYTF. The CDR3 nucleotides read TGCGCCAGCAGCCGAGACAGGAATAACTATGGCTACACCTTC.

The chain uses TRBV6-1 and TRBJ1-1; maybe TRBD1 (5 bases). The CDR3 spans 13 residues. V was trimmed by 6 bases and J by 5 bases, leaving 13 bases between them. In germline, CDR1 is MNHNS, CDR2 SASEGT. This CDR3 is CASRGQGGTEAFF. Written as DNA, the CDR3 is TGTGCCAGCAGGGGGCAGGGAGGGACTGAAGCTTTCTTT.

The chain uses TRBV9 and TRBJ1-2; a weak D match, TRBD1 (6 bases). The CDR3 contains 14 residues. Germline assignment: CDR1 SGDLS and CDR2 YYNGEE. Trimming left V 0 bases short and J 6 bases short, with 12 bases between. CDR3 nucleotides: TGTGCCAGCAGCGTAGATAGGGGGGTGGATGGCTACACCTTC. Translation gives CASSVDRGVDGYTF.

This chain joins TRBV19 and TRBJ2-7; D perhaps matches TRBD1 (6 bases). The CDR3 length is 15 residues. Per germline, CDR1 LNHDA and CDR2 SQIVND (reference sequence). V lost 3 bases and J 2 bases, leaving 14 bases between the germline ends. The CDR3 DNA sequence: TGTGCCAGTAGTATTCGCTACAGGGATACCTACGAGCAGTACTTC. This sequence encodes CASSIRYRDTYEQYF. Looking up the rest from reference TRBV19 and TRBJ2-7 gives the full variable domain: DGGITQSPKYLFRKEGQNVTLSCEQNLNHDAMYWYRQDPGQGLRLIYYSQIVNDFQKGDIAEGYSVSREKKESFPLTVTSAQKNPTAFYLCASSIRYRDTYEQYFGPGTRLTVT.

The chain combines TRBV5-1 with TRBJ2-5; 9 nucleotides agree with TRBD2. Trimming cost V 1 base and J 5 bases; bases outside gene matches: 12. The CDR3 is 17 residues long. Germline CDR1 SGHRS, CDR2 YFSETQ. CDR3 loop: CASSLLWAGGRRETQYF. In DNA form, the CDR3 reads TGCGCCAGCAGCTTGTTATGGGCGGGAGGGCGTCGGGAGACCCAGTACTTC.